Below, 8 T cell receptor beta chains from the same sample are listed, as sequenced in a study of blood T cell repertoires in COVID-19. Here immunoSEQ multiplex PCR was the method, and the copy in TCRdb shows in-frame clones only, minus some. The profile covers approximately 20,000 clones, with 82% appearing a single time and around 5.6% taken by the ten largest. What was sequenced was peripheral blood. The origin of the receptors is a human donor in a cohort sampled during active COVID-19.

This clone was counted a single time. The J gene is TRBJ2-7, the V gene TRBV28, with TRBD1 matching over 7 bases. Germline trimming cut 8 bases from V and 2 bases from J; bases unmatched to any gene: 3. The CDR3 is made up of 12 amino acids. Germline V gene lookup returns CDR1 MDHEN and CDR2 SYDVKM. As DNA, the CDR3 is TGTGCCAGCGGGGACAGACCCTACGAGCAGTACTTC. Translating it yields CASGDRPYEQYF.

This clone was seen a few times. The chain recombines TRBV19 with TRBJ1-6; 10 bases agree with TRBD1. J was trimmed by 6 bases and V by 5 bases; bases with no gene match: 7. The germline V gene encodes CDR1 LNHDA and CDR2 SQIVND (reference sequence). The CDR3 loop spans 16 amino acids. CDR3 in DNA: TGTGCCAGTAGTGGGGACAGGGGTTCATTTAATTCACCCCTCCACTTT. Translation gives CASSGDRGSFNSPLHF.

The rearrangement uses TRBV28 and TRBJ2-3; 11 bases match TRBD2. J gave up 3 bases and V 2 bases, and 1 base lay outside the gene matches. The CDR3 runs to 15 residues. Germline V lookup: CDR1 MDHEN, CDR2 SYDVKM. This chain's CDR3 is CASSLGTSGTDTQYF. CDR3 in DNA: TGTGCCAGCAGTTTAGGGACTAGCGGAACAGATACGCAGTATTTT.

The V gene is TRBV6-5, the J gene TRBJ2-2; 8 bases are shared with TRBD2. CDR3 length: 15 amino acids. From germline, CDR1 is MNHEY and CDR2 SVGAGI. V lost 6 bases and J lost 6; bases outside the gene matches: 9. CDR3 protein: CASSREGGSAGELFF. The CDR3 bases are TGTGCCAGCAGCCGGGAGGGCGGATCGGCCGGGGAGCTGTTTTTT.

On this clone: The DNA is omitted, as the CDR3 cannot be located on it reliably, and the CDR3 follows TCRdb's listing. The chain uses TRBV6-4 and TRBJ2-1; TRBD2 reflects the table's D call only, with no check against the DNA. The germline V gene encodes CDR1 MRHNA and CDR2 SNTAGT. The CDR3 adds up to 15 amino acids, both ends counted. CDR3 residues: CASSDSSQVAGGSFF.

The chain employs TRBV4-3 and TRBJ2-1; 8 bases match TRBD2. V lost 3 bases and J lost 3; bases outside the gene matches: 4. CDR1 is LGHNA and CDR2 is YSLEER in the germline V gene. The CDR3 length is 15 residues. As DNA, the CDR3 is TGCGCCAGCAGCCAGGGACTAGATAGCTACAATGAGCAGTTCTTC. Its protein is CASSQGLDSYNEQFF.

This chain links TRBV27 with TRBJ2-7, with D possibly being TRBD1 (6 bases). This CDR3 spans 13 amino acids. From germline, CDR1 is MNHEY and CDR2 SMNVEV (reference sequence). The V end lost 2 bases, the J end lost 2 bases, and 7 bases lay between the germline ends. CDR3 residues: CASSLDRTYEQYF. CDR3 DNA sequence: TGTGCCAGCAGTTTAGACAGGACCTACGAGCAGTACTTC.

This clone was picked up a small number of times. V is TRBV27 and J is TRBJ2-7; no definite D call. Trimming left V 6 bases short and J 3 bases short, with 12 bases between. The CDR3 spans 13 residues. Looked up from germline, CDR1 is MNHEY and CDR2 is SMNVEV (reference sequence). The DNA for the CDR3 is TGTGCCAGCAGGAAAACAGACCGCTACGAGCAGTACTTC. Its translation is CASRKTDRYEQYF.